This TCR beta chain derives from a study of technical replicates of blood from several donors. The table came from immunoSEQ multiplex PCR; TCRdb's copy has only in-frame clones and leaves some out. This table holds about 83,000 clones, 90% to 95% found once. The V gene end was trimmed by 3 bases and the J gene end by 4 bases; junction bases not matched to a gene: 7. The CDR3 is 16 residues long. CDR1 is SEHNR, CDR2 FQNEAQ, per germline (reference sequence). The sequencing sample was made of T cells isolated from PBMCs. The sequence came from a human donor in good health. The rearrangement joins TRBV7-9 to TRBJ1-5; 9 positions agree with TRBD1. CDR3 sequence: CASSLAGTGPNQPQHF. The CDR3 nucleotides read TGTGCCAGCAGCTTGGCCGGGACAGGGCCTAATCAGCCCCAGCATTTT.